These T cell receptor beta chains were read from a single sample in a study of cytomegalovirus exposure and HLA in healthy donors. Using immunoSEQ multiplex PCR, the repertoire was profiled, and TCRdb retains in-frame clones only, with some absent. The table shows roughly 150,000 clones, with 60% to 80% occurring only once. Material: PBMCs. These receptors were collected from a man aged 18-30 years in good health and CMV-seropositive. Each CDR3 is given with its conserved first and last residue. Fields, in order: J gene, clone size, V gene, D gene, CDR3 DNA, CDR3 protein. A D gene is named only where the DNA matches it firmly. Part of the rows lack a size; the others show once, few, many or a class for expanded clones.

TRBJ2-7,NA,TRBV7-9,NA,TGTGCCAGCAGCTTAGGATCCACCTACGAGCAGTACTTC,CASSLGSTYEQYF
TRBJ2-7,NA,TRBV6-1,TRBD2,TGTGCCAGCACCGTTAGCGGGAGAAGCTACGAGCAGTACTTC,CASTVSGRSYEQYF
TRBJ2-7,NA,TRBV27,NA,TGTGCCAGCAGTTTGACCCTAGTGACCTCCTACGAGCAGTACTTC,CASSLTLVTSYEQYF
TRBJ1-1,NA,TRBV10-3,TRBD1,TGTGCCATCAGGCCAAGTGACAGGGGAACCGTGAACACTGAAGCTTTCTTT,CAIRPSDRGTVNTEAFF
TRBJ2-7,NA,TRBV5-1,NA,TGCGCCAGCAGCTTTGAGGCTGGTAAATACGAGCAGTACTTC,CASSFEAGKYEQYF
TRBJ2-5,NA,TRBV5-6,TRBD1,TGTGCCAGCAGGCAATGGGGACAGCCTTTTGAGACCCAGTACTTC,CASRQWGQPFETQYF
TRBJ2-5,NA,TRBV18,TRBD2,TGTGCCAGCTCACCACCGGGACTAGCGGAGACCCAGTACTTC,CASSPPGLAETQYF
TRBJ1-4,once,TRBV2,TRBD1,TGTGCCAGCAATCACAGGGGCGGGCAGGGTGAAAAACTGTTTTTT,CASNHRGGQGEKLFF
TRBJ2-3,few,TRBV11-2,TRBD1,TGTGCCAGCAGCTCTCCGGGACAGAGAACAGATACGCAGTATTTT,CASSSPGQRTDTQYF
TRBJ2-2,NA,TRBV7-2,NA,TGTGCCAGCAGCTTAAGGAGAACCGGGGAGCTGTTTTTT,CASSLRRTGELFF
TRBJ2-1,once,TRBV10-1,TRBD2,TGCGCCAGCAGTGCACAACTAGCGGGAGGGATGAATGAGCAGTTCTTC,CASSAQLAGGMNEQFF
TRBJ1-4,NA,TRBV7-9,TRBD1,TGTTCCAGCAGCAGATTAAGGCAACAGGGGGCGTATGAAAAACTGTTTTTT,CSSSRLRQQGAYEKLFF
TRBJ2-7,few,TRBV7-8,NA,TGTGCCAGCAGCAAAGCCACCACCTCCTACGAGCAGTACTTC,CASSKATTSYEQYF
TRBJ2-2,NA,TRBV5-1,NA,TGCGCCAGCAGCCACACCTCCGGGACTAACACCGGGGAGCTGTTTTTT,CASSHTSGTNTGELFF
TRBJ2-1,NA,TRBV25-1,NA,TGTGCCAGCAGGGTCCTTACAGAGCAGTTCTTC,CASRVLTEQFF
TRBJ2-7,NA,TRBV30,TRBD1,TGTGCCTGGAGTCAGGGGGCCGAGCAGTACTTC,CAWSQGAEQYF
TRBJ1-1,NA,TRBV5-1,NA,TGCGCCAGCAGCTATGACCGCCAACCACGGGGCACTGAAGCTTTCTTT,CASSYDRQPRGTEAFF
TRBJ1-4,NA,TRBV28,NA,TGTGCCAGCATTTACAGGGTAGCTAATGAAAAACTGTTTTTT,CASIYRVANEKLFF
TRBJ2-1,NA,TRBV7-9,TRBD1,TGTGCCAGCAGCCTCCCGGATAGGGGGCATGGTGAGCAGTTCTTC,CASSLPDRGHGEQFF
TRBJ1-2,NA,TRBV29-1,TRBD1,TGCAGCGTTCCTGGACAGGGAGGCGGCTACCCCTTC,CSVPGQGGGYPF
TRBJ2-1,NA,TRBV19,TRBD2,TGTGCCAGTAGTATGCTAGGACTAGCGGACAATGAGCAGTTCTTC,CASSMLGLADNEQFF
TRBJ2-7,NA,TRBV19,TRBD2,TGTGCCAGTAGCCCGCTAGCGGGAGGGCCTAACGAGCAGTACTTC,CASSPLAGGPNEQYF
TRBJ2-1,NA,TRBV5-1,TRBD1,TGCGCCAGCAGCTTGGGGCAGGGGGCATATGAGCAGTTCTTC,CASSLGQGAYEQFF
TRBJ2-3,few,TRBV5-6,NA,TGTGCCAGCAGCTTGACACCAACAGGTCCAGATACGCAGTATTTT,CASSLTPTGPDTQYF
TRBJ2-1,few,TRBV5-1,TRBD2,TGCGCCAGCAGCCACAATGGACTAGGAGGGGATGAGCAGTTCTTC,CASSHNGLGGDEQFF
TRBJ2-2,NA,TRBV19,TRBD1,TGTGCCAGTTCGATCGCAGGGGGCACCGGGGAGCTGTTTTTT,CASSIAGGTGELFF
TRBJ2-3,once,TRBV11-2,TRBD1,TGTGCCAGCAGCTCGACAGGGTTGGCCACAGATACGCAGTATTTT,CASSSTGLATDTQYF